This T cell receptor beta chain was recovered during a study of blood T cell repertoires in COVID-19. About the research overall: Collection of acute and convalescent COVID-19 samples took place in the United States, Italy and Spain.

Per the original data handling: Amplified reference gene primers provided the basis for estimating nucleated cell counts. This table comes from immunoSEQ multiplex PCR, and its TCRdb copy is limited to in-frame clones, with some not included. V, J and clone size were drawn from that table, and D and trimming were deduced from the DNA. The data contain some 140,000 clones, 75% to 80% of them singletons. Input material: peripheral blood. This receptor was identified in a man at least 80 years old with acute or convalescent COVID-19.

The CDR3 is CASSFGTSGGAVETQYF. CDR3 coding DNA: TGCGCCAGCAGCTTTGGGACTAGCGGGGGGGCCGTAGAGACCCAGTACTTC. This chain joins TRBV5-1 and TRBJ2-5; 16 positions agree with TRBD2. V was clipped by 2 bases and J by 4 bases; unmatched bases: 5. Per germline, CDR1 SGHRS and CDR2 YFSETQ. The CDR3 runs to 17 residues.